A single T cell receptor (beta chain) is shown here with its context. This clonotype was recorded at least ten times. Its antigen specificity is not known. No quality values exist for individual bases; no much larger clone is one base distant. The treatment or condition label corresponds to: allogeneic hematopoietic cell transplantation with graft depleted of TCRalphabeta T cells and CD19 B cells. The transplant recipients were children given TCRalphabeta/CD19-depleted allogeneic hematopoietic cell grafts. This entry belongs to a study of T-cell reconstitution after alpha-beta-depleted transplantation in children (TCRdb year 2016). Broadly, across the study: The study quantitatively tracked T-cell immune reconstitution after TCRalphabeta/CD19-depleted allogeneic hematopoietic cell transplantation in children using TCR repertoire profiling.

The library was made by PCR. The data were produced on an Illumina HiSeq 2500. TCR library preparation used molecular barcoding, with unique molecular identifiers applied to normalize quantification of the TCRbeta repertoire. TCRdb trimmed public reads at Q25 via fastp, called clones via MiXCR and kept in-frame beta chains. All rows with the same CDR3 protein become a single entry with the most common DNA and genes. The sample has 500,000 to 650,000 distinct CDR3 sequences on record, about an eighth of them singletons. Together, the top ten hold around 2% of the sample. The paper as a whole reports these results and caveats: The apparently early recovery of alphabetaT-cell counts about two months after transplant reportedly depended on only several hundred rapidly expanded clones that came from non-depleted graft cells. In some patients, the high TCRbeta diversity seen at day 60 was put down to recipient T cells and intrathymic progenitors that had survived conditioning. Hyperexpanded clone frequencies declined over subsequent months; after one year, T-cell counts and TCRbeta diversity were mostly attributed to newly produced T cells.

Via the germline V gene, CDR1 is MNHEY and CDR2 SVGEGT. Its CDR3 holds 16 amino acids, cysteine through phenylalanine. The read is trimmed to its CDR3 DNA, 48 bases read in frame from base 1. Relative to germline, V is 0 bases shorter and J is 0 bases shorter, with 9 bases between their ends. The input for sequencing was PBMCs, mostly from graft donor cells, taken 360 days after TCRalphabeta/CD19-depleted stem cell transplant. The receptor chain draws on TRBV6-2 or TRBV6-3 and TRBJ2-1, with the D gene too uncertain to name. This TCR was sampled from a male patient under 18 who had a stem cell transplant for acute myeloid leukemia, so the T cells may come from the graft donor. This receptor has the CDR3 CASSYSSRSSYNEQFF. The DNA is as follows: TGTGCCAGCAGTTACTCGAGTCGGAGCTCCTACAATGAGCAGTTCTTC.